Each of the 13 T cell receptor beta chains below was sequenced from the same sample in a study of HIV-infected patients and healthy controls. TCRdb redid the calling of the 5' RACE reads with MiXCR, one entry per CDR3 protein. The profile shows roughly 70,000 distinct CDR3 sequences, roughly a sixth of them singletons. Material: CD4+ T cells from blood. These receptors all come from a human donor in good health.

This clonotype occurred a few times. The chain carries TRBV4-3 and TRBJ1-2; D is undetermined. Germline loops: CDR1 LGHNA, CDR2 YSLEER. The CDR3 loop spans 16 amino acids. V was trimmed by 0 bases and J by 4 bases, leaving 15 bases between them. CDR3 loop: CASSQERAGGAYGYTF. The CDR3 region has the DNA TGCGCCAGCAGCCAAGAGAGGGCCGGAGGAGCCTATGGCTACACCTTC.

V gene TRBV18 combines with J gene TRBJ2-3, with 7 bases fitting TRBD2. Germline V lookup: CDR1 KGHSH, CDR2 LQKENI. This CDR3 spans 16 amino acids. J gave up 5 bases and V 0 bases, and 8 bases lay outside the gene matches. The CDR3 loop reads CASSPPGLASGDTQYF. In nucleotides, the CDR3 is TGTGCCAGCTCACCACCGGGACTCGCTAGCGGAGATACGCAGTATTTT.

This clonotype has just a few counts. CDR3 DNA sequence: TGTGCCAGCTCACCACCGATGATGAACACTGAAGCTTTCTTT. Translation gives CASSPPMMNTEAFF. The chain employs TRBV18 and TRBJ1-1; D remains unclear. The germline V and J ends were trimmed by 0 bases and 0 bases, with 5 bases remaining between them. Germline V gene data show CDR1 as KGHSH and CDR2 as LQKENI. The CDR3 loop spans 14 amino acids.

At least ten counts were recorded for this clonotype. The rearrangement uses TRBV7-9 and TRBJ2-7, with D perhaps TRBD2 (5 bases). Germline V CDR1 and CDR2: SEHNR, FQNEAQ (reference sequence). The CDR3 covers 13 residues. Trimming pared 7 bases from V and 4 bases from J, leaving 14 bases between. The CDR3 here is CASNEGVGYEQYF. The DNA for the CDR3 is TGTGCCAGCAATGAGGGCGTAGGGTACGAGCAGTACTTC.

This clonotype was seen more than once but under ten times. The genes are TRBV29-1 and TRBJ2-3; 8 bases fit TRBD2. The CDR3 is 13 residues long. Germline V gene sequence: CDR1 SQVTM, CDR2 ANQGSEA. The V gene end was trimmed by 6 bases and the J gene end by 4 bases; junction bases not matched to a gene: 6. CDR3 sequence: CSVRSGRADTQYF. Here the CDR3 DNA reads TGCAGCGTGAGGAGCGGGAGAGCAGATACGCAGTATTTT.

This clonotype was recorded a few times. The CDR3 is CASSRQGESPLHF. The DNA of the CDR3 is TGTGCCAGCAGCAGACAGGGTGAATCACCCCTCCACTTT. The chain combines TRBV2 with TRBJ1-6, with 7 bases that match TRBD1. Germline CDR1 is SNHLY and CDR2 is FYNNEI. V shed 6 bases, J shed 10 bases, and the junction held 6 bases outside the gene matches. This CDR3 contains 13 residues.

This clonotype has more than one count but fewer than ten. The chain uses TRBV20-1 and TRBJ2-3; D unresolved. Germline CDR1 is DFQATT and CDR2 is SNEGSKA (reference sequence). Trimming left V 6 bases short and J 6 bases short, with 10 bases between. This CDR3 region has 11 residues. CDR3 in amino acids: CSADRQDTQYF. CDR3 sequence (DNA): TGCAGTGCCGACCGCCAGGATACGCAGTATTTT.

This clonotype was detected a few times. This chain uses TRBV5-1 with TRBJ2-7; D unresolved. V gave up 3 bases and J gave up 2 bases, with 6 bases separating them. The CDR3 has 12 residues. CDR1 is SGHRS and CDR2 is YFSETQ in the germline V gene. CDR3 residues: CASSSGPYEQYF. In DNA, the CDR3 is TGCGCCAGCAGCTCCGGCCCCTACGAGCAGTACTTC. The full variable domain, completed using reference TRBV5-1 and TRBJ2-7, is KAGVTQTPRYLIKTRGQQVTLSCSPISGHRSVSWYQQTPGQGLQFLFEYFSETQRNKGNFPGRFSGRQFSNSRSEMNVSTLELGDSALYLCASSSGPYEQYFGPGTRLTVT.

This clonotype has a handful of counts. The chain links TRBV19 to TRBJ2-3; 8 positions agree with TRBD2. Trimming took 5 bases from V and 3 from J; bases not matched to a gene: 10. CDR1 and CDR2 (germline): LNHDA, SQIVND (reference sequence). This CDR3 is 16 amino acids long. This chain's CDR3 is CASSPAPGGPTDTQYF. CDR3 coding DNA: TGTGCCAGTAGTCCGGCCCCGGGGGGGCCGACAGATACGCAGTATTTT.

The chain has TRBV12-3 or TRBV12-4 and TRBJ1-6; D not resolved. Trimming shortened V by 5 bases and J by 8 bases, and 4 bases separated the two germline ends. The CDR3 is 11 residues long. CDR3 protein: CASSQYSPLHF. CDR3 in DNA: TGTGCCAGCAGTCAATATTCACCCCTCCACTTT.

The rearrangement uses TRBV7-2 and TRBJ2-5, with D unclear. The CDR3 runs to 13 residues. V lost 6 bases and J 1 base, leaving 9 bases between the germline ends. The germline gives CDR1 SGHTA, CDR2 FQGNSA. The CDR3 region has the DNA TGTGCCAGCAGTCCGGACCGCCAAGAGACCCAGTACTTC. Protein sequence: CASSPDRQETQYF.

V gene TRBV30 combines with J gene TRBJ2-2; no firm D call. The CDR3 loop spans 13 amino acids. V shed 3 bases and J shed 1 base, with 6 bases lying between them. Per germline, CDR1 GTSNPN and CDR2 SVGIG (reference sequence). The CDR3 sequence: CAWSPKNTGELFF. The DNA for the CDR3 is TGTGCCTGGAGCCCTAAGAACACCGGGGAGCTGTTTTTT. The full variable domain, with the rest looked up from reference TRBV30 and TRBJ2-2, is SQTIHQWPATLVQPVGSPLSLECTVEGTSNPNLYWYRQAAGRGLQLLFYSVGIGQISSEVPQNLSASRPQDRQFILSSKKLLLSDSGFYLCAWSPKNTGELFFGEGSRLTVL.

This clonotype was picked up many times. This chain connects TRBV5-1 to TRBJ2-1; 8 nucleotides align to TRBD2. The ends lost 0 bases at V and 7 bases at J; junction bases unmatched: 12. CDR3 length: 17 residues. CDR1 is SGHRS, CDR2 YFSETQ, per germline. CDR3 region: CASSLEVPSGLRNEQFF. The CDR3 DNA is TGCGCCAGCAGCTTGGAGGTCCCTAGCGGGCTTCGTAATGAGCAGTTCTTC.